This note documents a single T cell receptor (beta chain) sequence. Its cognate antigen is unknown. With a J-beta primer mix and a sample-barcoded 5' primer, a second PCR ran roughly 7 to 11 cycles. MiXCR, run by TCRdb on the 5' RACE reads, gives a single entry per CDR3 protein. The sample has some 900,000 distinct CDR3 sequences, 25% to 30% seen once. These data come from a study of blood T cells in healthy people across ages. Across the study: Per two T cells, about one barcoded beta molecule was captured through template switching.

Study results and limitations: Per million T cells, the diversity of TCR beta decreased roughly linearly as age advanced. Long-lived donors had more naive CD4+ cells and higher diversity than aged donors. Donor CMV status was unknown, possibly confounding expanded clonotype changes.

Between the trimmed V and J ends, which lost 10 bases and 3 bases, there was a span of 20 bases. The CDR3 consists of 15 residues. CDR1 is SNHLY and CDR2 is FYNNEI in the germline V gene. J is TRBJ2-3 and V is TRBV2; D may be TRBD2 (7 bases). The sequenced material came from blood. The receptor was derived from a woman at least 80 years old in good health. CDR3 bases: TGTGCCAACCGAGTGGGCGGGGGCGGAACAGATACGCAGTATTTT. Amino acid sequence: CANRVGGGGTDTQYF.